Shown below are 17 T cell receptor beta chains from a single sample sequenced in a study of cytomegalovirus exposure and HLA in healthy donors. The table came from immunoSEQ multiplex PCR; TCRdb's copy has only in-frame clones and leaves some out. The sample holds fewer than 400,000 clones, approximately 91% seen once. The sample taken for sequencing was PBMCs. The receptor set was obtained from a man between 25 and 39 years old in good health and CMV-seronegative.

This chain links TRBV11-3 with TRBJ2-3, with D maybe TRBD1 (5 bases). The germline CDR1 and CDR2 sequences are SGHNT and YENEEA. The CDR3 is 14 amino acids. Trimming left V 1 base short and J 4 bases short, with 9 bases between. The CDR3 DNA sequence: TGTGCCAGCAGCTTAGCAGGGTTCTCAGATACGCAGTATTTT. It encodes CASSLAGFSDTQYF.

V gene TRBV4-1 combines with J gene TRBJ2-7, with 8 bases matching TRBD1. Unmatched junction bases numbered 3, after V lost 3 bases and J lost 5 bases. The CDR3 runs to 13 residues. Germline CDR1 is MGHRA and CDR2 is YSYEKL. CDR3 sequence: CASSQRTGNEQYF. CDR3 bases: TGCGCCAGCAGCCAGAGGACAGGGAACGAGCAGTACTTC.

This rearrangement joins TRBV5-1 to TRBJ2-3; 8 bases are a match to TRBD1. Germline V gives CDR1 SGHRS, CDR2 YFSETQ. This CDR3 spans 14 amino acids. V gave up 3 bases and J gave up 4 bases; unmatched junction bases: 4. The CDR3 nucleotides read TGCGCCAGCAGCTGGATGACAGGGGCAGATACGCAGTATTTT. Residues: CASSWMTGADTQYF.

In this sample, this clone turned up once. This sequence joins TRBV27 and TRBJ2-1, with 7 bases lining up with TRBD1. Trimming removed 3 bases from V and 9 bases from J; junction bases left unmatched: 5. Germline CDR1 is MNHEY and CDR2 is SMNVEV (reference sequence). The CDR3 is made up of 13 amino acids. CDR3 amino acids: CASSLNRGVEQFF. Here the CDR3 DNA reads TGTGCCAGCAGTTTGAACAGGGGAGTTGAGCAGTTCTTC.

This clone was counted once. This chain uses TRBV15 with TRBJ2-5; maybe TRBD1 (5 bases). With 5 bases removed from V and 1 base from J, the gap between germline ends came to 11 bases. This CDR3 is built from 14 residues. Germline V lookup: CDR1 LNHNV, CDR2 YYDKDF (reference sequence). The CDR3 sequence: CATSSSGSQETQYF. The CDR3 nucleotides read TGTGCCACCAGCTCCTCAGGGTCCCAAGAGACCCAGTACTTC.

The rearrangement uses TRBV15 and TRBJ1-2, with 7 bases identical to TRBD1. V was clipped by 0 bases and J by 7 bases; unmatched bases: 5. In germline, CDR1 is LNHNV, CDR2 YYDKDF (reference sequence). This CDR3 comprises 14 residues. For the CDR3, the DNA is TGTGCCACCAGCAGAGATCGAGGGGGCATTGGCTACACCTTC. This gives the protein CATSRDRGGIGYTF. Full variable domain (rest looked up from reference TRBV15 and TRBJ1-2): DAMVIQNPRYQVTQFGKPVTLSCSQTLNHNVMYWYQQKSSQAPKLLFHYYDKDFNNEADTPDNFQSRRPNTSFCFLDIRSPGLGDTAMYLCATSRDRGGIGYTFGSGTRLTVV.

This clone was observed a single time. The chain joins TRBV7-7 to TRBJ1-1; TRBD1 is a possible D gene (5 bases). The CDR3 spans 13 residues. Trimming took 5 bases from V and 5 from J, leaving 12 bases between them. Looked up from germline, CDR1 is SSHAT and CDR2 is FNYEAQ (reference sequence). The CDR3 coding sequence is TGTGCCAGCAGCGTTACCCGGGGGACTGAAGCTTTCTTT. Amino acid sequence: CASSVTRGTEAFF.

The CDR3 bases are TGTGCCAGTAGTAGCAAGCCCACTGAAGCTTTCTTT. It yields the protein CASSSKPTEAFF. The chain combines TRBV19 with TRBJ1-1, with D unclear. This CDR3 contains 12 residues. V was trimmed by 4 bases and J by 4 bases, leaving 7 bases between them. From germline, CDR1 is LNHDA and CDR2 SQIVND (reference sequence).

V is TRBV11-2 and J is TRBJ2-3; 10 bases match TRBD2. CDR3 size: 19 residues. Germline V CDR1 and CDR2: SGHAT, FQNNGV. The ends lost 1 base at V and 3 bases at J; junction bases unmatched: 13. The CDR3 protein is CASSLVIAGLSGRTDTQYF. The CDR3 DNA reads as TGTGCCAGCAGCTTAGTTATAGCGGGGCTTAGCGGGAGGACAGATACGCAGTATTTT.

This rearrangement joins TRBV5-1 to TRBJ2-7, with 9 bases that match TRBD1. Looked up from germline, CDR1 is SGHRS and CDR2 is YFSETQ. V was clipped by 4 bases and J by 3 bases; unmatched bases: 5. This CDR3 has 14 residues. CDR3: CASSPGQGYYEQYF. The CDR3, as DNA: TGCGCCAGCAGCCCCGGACAGGGGTACTACGAGCAGTACTTC.

The chain employs TRBV29-1 and TRBJ2-2; 7 nucleotides agree with TRBD1. This CDR3 has 14 amino acids. V lost 5 bases to trimming and J lost 1 base; unmatched junction nucleotides: 4. Germline CDR1 is SQVTM and CDR2 is ANQGSEA. CDR3 amino acids: CSVRRTGNTGELFF. CDR3 in DNA: TGCAGCGTTCGTAGGACAGGGAACACCGGGGAGCTGTTTTTT.

The chain employs TRBV27 and TRBJ1-4; D might be TRBD1 (5 bases). Germline V CDR1 and CDR2: MNHEY, SMNVEV (reference sequence). V dropped 5 bases and J dropped 4 bases, with 14 bases sitting between them. This CDR3 region has 15 residues. In DNA, the CDR3 is TGTGCCAGCAGTCTGTCGACAGCTTATAATGAAAAACTGTTTTTT. Amino acid sequence: CASSLSTAYNEKLFF.

CDR3 sequence (DNA): TGTGCCAGCAGCCAGGGCAACTATGGCTACACCTTC. Its protein product is CASSQGNYGYTF. The chain couples TRBV11-2 to TRBJ1-2; maybe TRBD1 (5 bases). The germline V gene encodes CDR1 SGHAT and CDR2 FQNNGV. The CDR3 has 12 residues. V was cut by 5 bases and J by 2 bases, with 6 bases left in between.

The chain employs TRBV5-8 and TRBJ2-2; 10 nucleotides line up with TRBD2. Trimming cost V 5 bases and J 2 bases; bases outside gene matches: 6. Germline-derived CDR1 and CDR2 are SGHTS and YDEGEE. There are 16 residues in the CDR3. CDR3: CASRFLAGVNTGELFF. CDR3 sequence (DNA): TGTGCCAGCAGATTCCTAGCGGGGGTAAACACCGGGGAGCTGTTTTTT.

The chain joins TRBV15 to TRBJ2-2; 8 bases are shared with TRBD1. Germline-derived CDR1 and CDR2 are LNHNV and YYDKDF (reference sequence). This CDR3 is built from 16 residues. V shed 1 base, J shed 5 bases, and the junction held 6 bases outside the gene matches. CDR3 nucleotide sequence: TGTGCCACCAGCAGAGCTGACAGGGGTAGTACCGGGGAGCTGTTTTTT. Its protein product is CATSRADRGSTGELFF. Complete variable domain (other parts from reference TRBV15 and TRBJ2-2): DAMVIQNPRYQVTQFGKPVTLSCSQTLNHNVMYWYQQKSSQAPKLLFHYYDKDFNNEADTPDNFQSRRPNTSFCFLDIRSPGLGDTAMYLCATSRADRGSTGELFFGEGSRLTVL.

The CDR3 loop is CASTETGMNTGELFF. CDR3 in DNA: TGCGCCAGCACCGAGACAGGGATGAACACCGGGGAGCTGTTTTTT. V and J are TRBV5-1 and TRBJ2-2; 7 positions agree with TRBD1. The germline V gene has CDR1 SGHRS and CDR2 YFSETQ. This CDR3 has 15 residues. With V trimmed by 6 bases and J by 1 base, 6 bases remained unmatched.

The rearrangement uses TRBV5-5 and TRBJ2-3; 12 nucleotides align to TRBD2. Germline-derived CDR1 and CDR2 are SGHKS and YYEKEE (reference sequence). With 5 bases clipped from V and 2 bases from J, the junction kept 6 bases outside the gene matches. This CDR3 contains 16 residues. The CDR3 protein is CASRRTSGGSTDTQYF. CDR3 nucleotide sequence: TGTGCCAGCAGGCGTACTAGCGGGGGGTCCACAGATACGCAGTATTTT.